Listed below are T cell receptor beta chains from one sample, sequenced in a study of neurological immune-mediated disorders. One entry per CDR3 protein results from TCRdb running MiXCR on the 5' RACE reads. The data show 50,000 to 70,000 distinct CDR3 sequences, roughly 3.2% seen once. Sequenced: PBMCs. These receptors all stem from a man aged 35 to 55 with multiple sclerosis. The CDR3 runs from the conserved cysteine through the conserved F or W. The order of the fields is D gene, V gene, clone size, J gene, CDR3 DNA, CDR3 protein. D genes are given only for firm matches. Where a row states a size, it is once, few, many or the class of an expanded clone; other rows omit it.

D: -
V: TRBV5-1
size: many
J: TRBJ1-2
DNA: TGCGCCAGCAGCTTGGGGACAGTTCACGTTGGCTACACCTTC
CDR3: CASSLGTVHVGYTF

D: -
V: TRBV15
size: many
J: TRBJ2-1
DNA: TGTGCCACCAGCCACGGGTCCGGATCCTACAATGAGCAGTTCTTC
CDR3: CATSHGSGSYNEQFF

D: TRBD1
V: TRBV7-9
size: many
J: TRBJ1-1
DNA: TGTGCCAGCAGCTTAGAGGGACAGTACACTGAAGCTTTCTTT
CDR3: CASSLEGQYTEAFF

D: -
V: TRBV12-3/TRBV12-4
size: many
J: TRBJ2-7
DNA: TGTGCCAGCAGGTCTCACGGCTCCTACGAGCAGTACTTC
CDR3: CASRSHGSYEQYF

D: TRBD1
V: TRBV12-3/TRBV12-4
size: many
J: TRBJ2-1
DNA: TGTGCCAGCAGTCCTAGGGCCGGGACAGGGGGAACCTACAATGAGCAGTTCTTC
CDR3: CASSPRAGTGGTYNEQFF

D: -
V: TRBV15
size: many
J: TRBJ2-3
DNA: TGTGCCACCAGCAGGTCGAGGGGAGATGCAGATACGCAGTATTTT
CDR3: CATSRSRGDADTQYF

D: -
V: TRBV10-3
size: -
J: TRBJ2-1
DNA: TGTGCCATCAGTGAGGGACCCCCATACGATGAGCAGTTCTTC
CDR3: CAISEGPPYDEQFF

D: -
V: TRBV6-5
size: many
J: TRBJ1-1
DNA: TGTGCCAGCAGCCGCAACAGTGAAGCTTTCTTT
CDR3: CASSRNSEAFF

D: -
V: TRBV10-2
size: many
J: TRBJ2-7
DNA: TGCGCCAGCAGTGAGTCTGACAGATTCTCCTACGAGCAGTACTTC
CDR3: CASSESDRFSYEQYF

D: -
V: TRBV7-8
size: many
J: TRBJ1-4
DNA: TGTGCCAGCAGCTATGGGGCACGGGGTGAAAAACTGTTTTTT
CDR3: CASSYGARGEKLFF

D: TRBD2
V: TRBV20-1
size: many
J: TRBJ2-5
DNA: TGCAGTGCTAGAGATCCTGTGGCGGGAGGGGAGACCCAGTACTTC
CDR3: CSARDPVAGGETQYF

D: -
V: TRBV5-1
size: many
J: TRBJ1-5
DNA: TGCGCCAGCAGCTCCGACTTCAATCAGCCCCAGCATTTT
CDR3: CASSSDFNQPQHF

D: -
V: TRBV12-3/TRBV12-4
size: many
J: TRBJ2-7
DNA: TGTGCCAGCAGACAGGACTACTACGAGCAGTACTTC
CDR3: CASRQDYYEQYF

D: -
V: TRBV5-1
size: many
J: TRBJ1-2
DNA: TGCGCCAGCAGCCCGGAGTTCGGGGCGGGTGGCTACACCTTC
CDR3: CASSPEFGAGGYTF

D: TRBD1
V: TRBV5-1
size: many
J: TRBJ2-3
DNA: TGCGCCAGCAGCATCTTCCCGGGACAGGGCACAGATACGCAGTATTTT
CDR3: CASSIFPGQGTDTQYF

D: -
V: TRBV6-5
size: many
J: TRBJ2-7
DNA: TGTGCCAGCAGTTACTCGATGGGGGGATCCTACGAGCAGTACTTC
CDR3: CASSYSMGGSYEQYF